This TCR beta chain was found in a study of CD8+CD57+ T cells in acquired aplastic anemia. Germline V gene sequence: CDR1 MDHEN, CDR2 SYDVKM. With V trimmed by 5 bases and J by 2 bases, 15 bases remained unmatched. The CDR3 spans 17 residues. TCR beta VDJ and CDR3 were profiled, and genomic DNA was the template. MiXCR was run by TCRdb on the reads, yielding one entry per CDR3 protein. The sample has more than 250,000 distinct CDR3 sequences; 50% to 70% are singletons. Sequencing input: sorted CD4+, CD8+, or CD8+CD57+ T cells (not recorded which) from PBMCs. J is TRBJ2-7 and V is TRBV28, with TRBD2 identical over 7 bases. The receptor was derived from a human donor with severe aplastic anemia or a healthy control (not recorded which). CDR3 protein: CASSDYLSGNLPYEQYF. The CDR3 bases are TGTGCCAGCAGTGACTATCTAAGCGGGAACCTACCCTACGAGCAGTACTTC.